A selection of T cell receptor delta chains follows, all from one sample in a study of gamma-delta T cells after stem cell transplantation. TCRdb fed the RT-PCR reads into CATT to redo clone calling. The sample contains approximately 800 delta-chain clones, around a fifth of which appear only once. Specimen: gamma-delta T cells. The receptors derive from a human donor. It is not recorded whose cells these are; they may come from a transplant donor. Each CDR3 is given with its conserved first and last residue. The order of the fields is J gene, CDR3 length, V gene, clone size, D gene, CDR3 protein, CDR3 DNA. D genes are given only for firm matches. Only some rows state a clone size, as once, few, many or a class for expanded clones.

j_gene: TRDJ2; len: 26; v_gene: TRDV1; abundance: -; d_gene: TRDD3; CDR3aa: CALGEPTFLRGRPGGYGPALTAQLFF; CDR3nt: TGTGCTCTTGGGGAACCGACCTTCCTACGTGGGCGCCCTGGGGGATACGGACCTGCTTTGACAGCACAACTCTTCTTT
j_gene: TRDJ1; len: 17; v_gene: TRDV2; abundance: few; d_gene: -; CDR3aa: CACDTVGAAVGLDKLIF; CDR3nt: TGTGCCTGTGACACCGTGGGGGCTGCGGTGGGGCTGGATAAACTCATCTTT
j_gene: TRDJ1; len: 15; v_gene: TRDV2; abundance: -; d_gene: -; CDR3aa: CACDTLGGSADKLIF; CDR3nt: TGTGCCTGTGACACCTTGGGGGGAAGTGCCGATAAACTCATCTTT
j_gene: TRDJ1; len: 22; v_gene: TRDV2; abundance: -; d_gene: TRDD3; CDR3aa: CACDTIVLGDRKMARDTDKLIF; CDR3nt: TGTGCCTGTGACACCATCGTACTGGGGGACCGAAAAATGGCCCGAGACACCGATAAACTCATCTTT